Following are 21 T cell receptor beta chains from one sample sequenced in a study of T cell clones after liver transplantation. Sequencing used immunoSEQ multiplex PCR; TCRdb keeps in-frame clones, though not all of them. Here the sample spans over 55,000 clones, 70% being singletons. Sequencing used CD4+ T cells from blood, obtained at the roughly 16-month timepoint. These receptors all stem from a human patient who received a liver transplant. Some T cells may originate from the graft donor.

The chain joins TRBV6-1 to TRBJ1-6; 11 bases map to TRBD1. The germline V gene encodes CDR1 MNHNS and CDR2 SASEGT. The CDR3 contains 15 residues. V was pared by 3 bases and J by 9 bases, with 4 bases of the junction left unmatched. This CDR3 is CASSDRTGGSSPLHF. The CDR3 region has the DNA TGTGCCAGCAGTGATCGGACAGGGGGCAGTTCACCCCTCCACTTT.

This clone came up a few times. This rearrangement joins TRBV29-1 to TRBJ2-1; 11 nucleotides align to TRBD2. The CDR3 consists of 13 residues. Germline loops: CDR1 SQVTM, CDR2 ANQGSEA. V shed 4 bases and J 8 bases; nucleotides not matched to a gene: 4. The CDR3 DNA is TGCAGCGTTGGGCTAGCGGGAGGTCATGAGCAGTTCTTC. This sequence encodes CSVGLAGGHEQFF.

This clone has a handful of counts. The V call is TRBV9, the J call TRBJ2-3; no definite D call. Germline CDR1 and CDR2: SGDLS and YYNGEE. The CDR3 loop spans 13 amino acids. Between the trimmed V and J ends, which lost 0 bases and 2 bases, there was a span of 4 bases. As DNA, the CDR3 is TGTGCCAGCAGCGTAGTCGACACAGATACGCAGTATTTT. It translates to CASSVVDTDTQYF.

This clone has only one observation. The chain recombines TRBV11-2 with TRBJ2-1; D remains ambiguous. The CDR3 is 14 amino acids. Trimming removed 0 bases from V and 9 bases from J, with 12 bases in between. Germline CDR1 and CDR2: SGHAT and FQNNGV. The CDR3 loop is CASSLERTRGEQFF. CDR3 sequence (DNA): TGTGCCAGCAGCTTAGAAAGAACAAGAGGTGAGCAGTTCTTC.

This clone came up a few times. J is TRBJ1-5 and V is TRBV18; a weak D match, TRBD1 (6 bases). Germline V gene data show CDR1 as KGHSH and CDR2 as LQKENI. The CDR3 runs 14 residues. Trimming took off 2 bases at V and 7 bases at J, with 12 bases between the two ends. The CDR3 nucleotides are TGTGCCAGCTCACCAGAACAGGGAGGGCAGCCCCAGCATTTT. It yields the protein CASSPEQGGQPQHF. Drawing the rest from reference TRBV18 and TRBJ1-5, the complete variable domain is NAGVMQNPRHLVRRRGQEARLRCSPMKGHSHVYWYRQLPEEGLKFMVYLQKENIIDESGMPKERFSAEFPKEGPSILRIQQVVRGDSAAYFCASSPEQGGQPQHFGDGTRLSIL.

The chain combines TRBV19 with TRBJ1-5, with unresolved D. The CDR3 loop spans 13 amino acids. V lost 4 bases, J lost 4 bases, and 8 bases lay in between. The V gene's germline CDR1 is LNHDA and CDR2 SQIVND (reference sequence). As DNA, the CDR3 is TGTGCCAGTAGTACTCAAAGAAATCAGCCCCAGCATTTT. Its translation: CASSTQRNQPQHF.

This clone was seen a handful of times. The V gene is TRBV10-3, the J gene TRBJ1-1, with D perhaps TRBD1 (5 bases). In germline, CDR1 is ENHRY, CDR2 SYGVKD. The CDR3 sequence is 13 residues long. Trimming took 7 bases from V and 2 from J, leaving 11 bases between them. The chain's CDR3 is CAITRDRNTEAFF. The CDR3 nucleotides read TGTGCCATCACCCGAGACAGAAACACTGAAGCTTTCTTT.

The gene calls are TRBV29-1 and TRBJ2-1, with D perhaps being TRBD1 or TRBD2 (5 bases each). The CDR3 covers 12 residues. V lost 4 bases, J lost 6 bases, and 10 bases lay in between. Germline CDR1 SQVTM, CDR2 ANQGSEA. DNA for the CDR3: TGCAGCGTTGGGGACGGGACCAATGAGCAGTTCTTC. Translating gives CSVGDGTNEQFF.

This clone was detected a few times. In nucleotides, the CDR3 is TGTGCCAGCCGGGACACGAGCTACGAGCAGTACGTC. This codes for CASRDTSYEQYV. The rearrangement joins TRBV21-1 to TRBJ2-7; the table calls TRBD1, which could not be checked here. TRBV21-1 is classified as a pseudogene. CDR3 length equals 12 residues.

V usage is TRBV4-3 and J usage is TRBJ2-3; 9 nucleotides line up with TRBD2. The CDR3 runs to 18 residues. With V trimmed by 0 bases and J by 8 bases, 15 bases remained unmatched. Germline loops: CDR1 LGHNA, CDR2 YSLEER. The CDR3 sequence: CASSQDLRVAGETGTQYF. CDR3 coding DNA: TGCGCCAGCAGCCAAGATCTCCGGGTAGCGGGAGAAACTGGTACGCAGTATTTT.

Points on this clone: A much larger clone lies one base from this, so it may be a read error. The chain links TRBV13 to TRBJ1-1; no clear D gene. Germline values: CDR1 PRHDT, CDR2 FYEKMQ (reference sequence). V lost 3 bases and J 1 base, leaving 3 bases between the germline ends. The CDR3 totals 12 residues. CDR3 protein: CASSLRNTEAFF. CDR3 nucleotides: TGTGCCAGCAGCTTGAGGAACACTGAAGCTTTCTTT.

The rearrangement links TRBV5-4 to TRBJ2-2, with D possibly matching TRBD2 (6 bases). This CDR3 has 15 amino acids. The germline gives CDR1 SGHNT, CDR2 YYREEE (reference sequence). The V gene lost 4 bases and the J gene lost 4 bases, with 14 bases spanning the gap. The CDR3, as DNA: TGTGCCAGCAGCCGGACTGGGGACTCCACCGGGGAGCTGTTTTTT. This encodes CASSRTGDSTGELFF.

In this sample, this clone turned up a few times. V and J are TRBV6-5 and TRBJ1-6; unclear D gene. The CDR3 extends over 15 amino acids. V gave up 5 bases and J gave up 8 bases, with 16 bases separating them. From germline, CDR1 is MNHEY and CDR2 SVGAGI. The CDR3 is CASSPFTAAHSPLHF. CDR3 nucleotides: TGTGCCAGCAGTCCCTTCACGGCCGCCCATTCACCCCTCCACTTT.

CDR3 sequence: CSVSTGERQFF. In DNA, the CDR3 is TGCAGCGTGTCTACAGGGGAGAGGCAGTTCTTC. The V and J genes are TRBV29-1 and TRBJ2-1; 7 positions agree with TRBD1. This CDR3 is 11 amino acids long. V shed 6 bases and J 12 bases; nucleotides not matched to a gene: 8. Germline CDR1 SQVTM, CDR2 ANQGSEA.

Remarks on this clone: This sample includes further DNA sequences coding for the same CDR3. Here the CDR3 DNA reads TGTGCCAGCAGCTCCATTCGAGCTAACTATGGCTACACCTTC. It codes for CASSSIRANYGYTF. The chain has TRBV7-2 and TRBJ1-2; D gene uncertain. The CDR3 is 14 amino acids. V gave up 4 bases and J gave up 0 bases, with 9 bases separating them. From germline, CDR1 is SGHTA and CDR2 FQGNSA.

This chain joins TRBV12-2 and TRBJ2-5; TRBD1, the D gene given by the table, was not confirmed from the DNA. TRBV12-2 is classified as a pseudogene. The CDR3 spans 15 residues. The CDR3 protein is CASRLAPRSPETQYF. CDR3 sequence (DNA): TGTGCAAGTCGCTTAGCCCCCAGATCACCGGAGACCCAGTACTTC.

The chain combines TRBV11-2 with TRBJ2-7; tentatively, D is TRBD1 (6 bases). CDR1 SGHAT and CDR2 FQNNGV come from the germline V gene. V shed 3 bases and J shed 7 bases, with 19 bases lying between them. This CDR3 has 15 amino acids. The CDR3 region has the DNA TGTGCCAGCAGCTTTAGCGCAGGGGCCGAGAGAGAGCAGTACTTC. It is translated as CASSFSAGAEREQYF.

This chain connects TRBV30 to TRBJ1-5; D not certain. CDR3 length: 13 amino acids. Germline V gene data show CDR1 as GTSNPN and CDR2 as SVGIG (reference sequence). Trimming removed 4 bases from V and 7 bases from J, with 14 bases in between. The CDR3 loop reads CAWKAGTGQPQHF. The CDR3 DNA follows: TGTGCCTGGAAAGCAGGTACGGGCCAGCCCCAGCATTTT. Supplemented by reference TRBV30 and TRBJ1-5, the full variable domain reads SQTIHQWPATLVQPVGSPLSLECTVEGTSNPNLYWYRQAAGRGLQLLFYSVGIGQISSEVPQNLSASRPQDRQFILSSKKLLLSDSGFYLCAWKAGTGQPQHFGDGTRLSIL.

This clone is a singleton in its sample. The chain couples TRBV10-2 to TRBJ1-1; D not certain. CDR1 and CDR2 (germline): WSHSY, SAAADI. Trimming removed 8 bases at V and 0 bases at J, with 10 bases between. CDR3 length: 13 amino acids. The CDR3 here is CASLERLNTEAFF. CDR3 sequence (DNA): TGCGCCAGCTTGGAAAGGTTGAACACTGAAGCTTTCTTT.

This clone was detected a few times. The genes are TRBV7-2 and TRBJ2-1; TRBD2 agrees at 7 bases. J was trimmed by 7 bases and V by 5 bases; bases with no gene match: 14. This CDR3 has 16 amino acids. From germline, CDR1 is SGHTA and CDR2 FQGNSA. The CDR3 DNA follows: TGTGCCAGCAGCCCCCTCTGGGCGGGAGTGGGAAATGAGCAGTTCTTC. It encodes CASSPLWAGVGNEQFF. The full variable domain, in which reference TRBV7-2 and TRBJ2-1 provide the parts outside the CDR3, is GAGVSQSPSNKVTEKGKDVELRCDPISGHTALYWYRQSLGQGLEFLIYFQGNSAPDKSGLPSDRFSAERTGGSVSTLTIQRTQQEDSAVYLCASSPLWAGVGNEQFFGPGTRLTVL.

V gene TRBV19 combines with J gene TRBJ1-2; D gene ambiguous. The CDR3 consists of 14 residues. Trimming pared 2 bases from V and 8 bases from J, leaving 15 bases between. The V gene's germline CDR1 is LNHDA and CDR2 SQIVND (reference sequence). CDR3 sequence (DNA): TGTGCCAGTAGTATAAGGGCCCCCCAGGAAGGCTACACCTTC. Its protein is CASSIRAPQEGYTF.